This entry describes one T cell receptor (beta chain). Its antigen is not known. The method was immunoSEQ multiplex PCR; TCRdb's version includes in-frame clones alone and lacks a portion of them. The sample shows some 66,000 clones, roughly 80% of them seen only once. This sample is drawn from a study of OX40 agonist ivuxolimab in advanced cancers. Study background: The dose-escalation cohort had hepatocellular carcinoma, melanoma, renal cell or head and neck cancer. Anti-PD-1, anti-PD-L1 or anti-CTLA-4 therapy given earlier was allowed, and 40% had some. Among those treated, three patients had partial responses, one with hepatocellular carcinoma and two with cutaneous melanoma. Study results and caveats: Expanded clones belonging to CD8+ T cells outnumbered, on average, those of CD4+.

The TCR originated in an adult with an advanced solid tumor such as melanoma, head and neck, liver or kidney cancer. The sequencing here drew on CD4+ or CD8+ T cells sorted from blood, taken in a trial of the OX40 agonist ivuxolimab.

CDR3: CASSLLVFEQFF. The CDR3, as DNA: TGTGCCAGCAGCTTACTTGTGTTTGAGCAGTTCTTC. The chain joins TRBV7-2 to TRBJ2-1; no definite D call. The V end was cut by 2 bases, the J end by 9 bases, with 8 bases between. CDR3 length: 12 residues. Germline V CDR1 and CDR2: SGHTA, FQGNSA.